This paragraph reports one T cell receptor beta chain. The source of the sample is a study of blood T cell repertoires in COVID-19. J gave up 4 bases and V 1 base, and 7 bases lay outside the gene matches. This CDR3 contains 16 residues. The germline CDR1 and CDR2 sequences are SGHDN and FVKESK. Clones were read by immunoSEQ multiplex PCR, and TCRdb kept only the in-frame ones, dropping some. The sample has around 200,000 clones, roughly 87% seen once. This TCR was recovered from a man aged 18 to 30 with acute COVID-19. Sequencing was done on a sample of PBMCs or T cells enriched from blood (not recorded which). The V and J genes are TRBV14 and TRBJ2-1; 7 nucleotides align to TRBD1. For the CDR3, the DNA is TGTGCCAGCAGCCAAGGCCGGGACAGTAAATACAATGAGCAGTTCTTC. Translated: CASSQGRDSKYNEQFF.